This TCR beta chain was sequenced in a study of blood T cell repertoires in COVID-19. Overall study context: Donors in the United States, Italy and Spain gave samples during acute or convalescent COVID-19. Sources were T cells, B-cell-depleted T cells, or PBMCs; the material itself was cDNA or gDNA.

Each recovered donor of Cohort 3 presented with two negative PCRs, clearance, or symptom resolution. Clones were read by immunoSEQ multiplex PCR, and TCRdb kept only the in-frame ones, dropping some. The table has a few hundred thousand clones, about 92% seen once; the top ten hold less than 20%. The CDR3 runs 14 residues. V dropped 7 bases and J dropped 7 bases, with 18 bases sitting between them. Germline V gene sequence: CDR1 KGHDR, CDR2 SFDVKD. This receptor was identified in a woman aged 30 to 39 who had recovered from COVID-19. The chain joins TRBV24-1 to TRBJ2-5, with D maybe TRBD2 (7 bases). Sample: PBMCs or T cells enriched from blood (not recorded which). The CDR3 reads CATSLGGAPGTQYF. The CDR3 coding sequence is TGTGCCACCAGCCTGGGGGGGGCTCCGGGGACCCAGTACTTC.